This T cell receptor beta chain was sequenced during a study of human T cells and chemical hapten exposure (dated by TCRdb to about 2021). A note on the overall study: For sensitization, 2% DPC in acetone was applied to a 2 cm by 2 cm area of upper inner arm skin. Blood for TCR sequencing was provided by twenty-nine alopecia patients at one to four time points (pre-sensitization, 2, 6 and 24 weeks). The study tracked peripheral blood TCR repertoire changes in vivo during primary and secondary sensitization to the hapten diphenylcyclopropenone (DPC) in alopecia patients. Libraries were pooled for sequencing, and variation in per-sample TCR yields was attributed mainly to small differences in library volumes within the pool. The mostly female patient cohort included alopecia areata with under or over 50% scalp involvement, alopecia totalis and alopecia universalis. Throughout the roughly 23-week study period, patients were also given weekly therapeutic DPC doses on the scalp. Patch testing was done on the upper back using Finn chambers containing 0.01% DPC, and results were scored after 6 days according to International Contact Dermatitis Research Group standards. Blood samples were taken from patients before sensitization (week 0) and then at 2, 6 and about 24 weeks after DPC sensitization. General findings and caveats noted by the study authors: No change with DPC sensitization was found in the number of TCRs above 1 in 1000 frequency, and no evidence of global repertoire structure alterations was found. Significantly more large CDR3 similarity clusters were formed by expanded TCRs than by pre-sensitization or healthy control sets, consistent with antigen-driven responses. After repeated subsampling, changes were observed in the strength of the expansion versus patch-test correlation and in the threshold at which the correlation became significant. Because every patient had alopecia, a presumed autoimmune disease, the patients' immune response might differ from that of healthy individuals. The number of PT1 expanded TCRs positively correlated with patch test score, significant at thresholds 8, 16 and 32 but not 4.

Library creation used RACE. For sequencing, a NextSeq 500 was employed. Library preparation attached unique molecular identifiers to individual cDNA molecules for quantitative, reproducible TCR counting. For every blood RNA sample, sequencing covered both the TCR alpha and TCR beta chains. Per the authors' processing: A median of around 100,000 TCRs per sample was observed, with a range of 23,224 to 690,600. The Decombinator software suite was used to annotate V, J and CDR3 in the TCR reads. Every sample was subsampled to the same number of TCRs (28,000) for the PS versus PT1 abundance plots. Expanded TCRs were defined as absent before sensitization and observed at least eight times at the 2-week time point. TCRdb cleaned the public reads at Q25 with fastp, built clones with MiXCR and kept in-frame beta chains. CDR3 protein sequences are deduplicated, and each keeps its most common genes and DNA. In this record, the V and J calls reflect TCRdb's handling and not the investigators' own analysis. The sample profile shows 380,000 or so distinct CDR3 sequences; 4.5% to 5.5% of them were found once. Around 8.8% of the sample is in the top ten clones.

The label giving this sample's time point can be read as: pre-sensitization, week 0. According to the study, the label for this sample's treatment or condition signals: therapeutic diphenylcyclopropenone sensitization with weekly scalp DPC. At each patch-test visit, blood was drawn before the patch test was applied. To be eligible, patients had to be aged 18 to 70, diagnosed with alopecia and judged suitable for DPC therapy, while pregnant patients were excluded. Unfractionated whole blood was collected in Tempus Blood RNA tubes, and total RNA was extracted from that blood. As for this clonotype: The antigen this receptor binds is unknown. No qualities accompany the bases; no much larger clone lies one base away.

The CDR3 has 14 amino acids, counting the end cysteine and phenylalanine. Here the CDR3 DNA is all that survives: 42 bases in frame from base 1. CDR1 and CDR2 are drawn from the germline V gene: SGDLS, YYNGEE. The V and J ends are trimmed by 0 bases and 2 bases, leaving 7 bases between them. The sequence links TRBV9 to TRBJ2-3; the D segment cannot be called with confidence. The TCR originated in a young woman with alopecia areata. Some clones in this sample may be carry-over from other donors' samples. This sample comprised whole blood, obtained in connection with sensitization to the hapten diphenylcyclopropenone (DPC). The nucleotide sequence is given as TGTGCCAGCAGCGTAGCGCCGGCCACAGATACGCAGTATTTT. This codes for CASSVAPATDTQYF. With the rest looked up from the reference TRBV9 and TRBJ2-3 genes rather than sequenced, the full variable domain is DSGVTQTPKHLITATGQRVTLRCSPRSGDLSVYWYQQSLDQGLQFLIQYYNGEERAKGNILERFSAQQFPDLHSELNLSSLELGDSALYFCASSVAPATDTQYFGPGTRLTVL.